The 12 T cell receptor beta chains in this list originate from one sample, sequenced in a study of T cell changes during pregnancy in multiple sclerosis. Here immunoSEQ multiplex PCR was the method, and the copy in TCRdb shows in-frame clones only, minus some. The data show 20,000 to 25,000 clones, with roughly 89% seen just once and about 7% held by the top ten. The sample here was CD8+ T cells from peripheral blood mononuclear cells, taken in the first trimester of pregnancy. The source of these receptors is a female donor with multiple sclerosis, enrolled in a pregnancy study.

Within the sample, this clone is medium-sized. The J gene is TRBJ2-1, the V gene TRBV6-4, with D maybe TRBD1 (5 bases). V lost 3 bases and J lost 8, with 11 bases in between. CDR1 MRHNA and CDR2 SNTAGT come from the germline V gene. The CDR3 runs 13 residues. The CDR3 nucleotides read TGTGCCAGCAGTGAATCAGGGCGCCATGAGCAGTTCTTC. The encoded protein is CASSESGRHEQFF.

The chain recombines TRBV7-9 with TRBJ2-1; TRBD1 agrees at 7 bases. Germline lookup yields CDR1 SEHNR and CDR2 FQNEAQ (reference sequence). This CDR3 has 13 residues. Trimming took 3 bases from V and 7 from J; bases not matched to a gene: 3. The CDR3 region is CASSFQGVNEQFF. CDR3 DNA: TGTGCCAGCAGCTTTCAGGGGGTGAATGAGCAGTTCTTC.

This clone showed up just once. The rearrangement links TRBV4-3 to TRBJ2-7; D might be TRBD2 (7 bases). There are 16 residues in the CDR3. V was trimmed by 0 bases and J by 4 bases, leaving 16 bases between them. Germline CDR1 LGHNA, CDR2 YSLEER. The CDR3 sequence is CASSQDLGGATYEQYF. The CDR3 DNA sequence: TGCGCCAGCAGCCAAGATTTGGGGGGGGCTACTTACGAGCAGTACTTC.

This clone is a singleton in its sample. V gene TRBV15 combines with J gene TRBJ2-6; 7 positions match TRBD2. Germline trimming cut 8 bases from V and 4 bases from J; bases unmatched to any gene: 17. CDR3 length: 18 amino acids. Germline CDR1 LNHNV, CDR2 YYDKDF (reference sequence). CDR3 sequence reads: CATSPSGGISAGANVLTF. CDR3 DNA sequence: TGTGCCACCTCACCCTCGGGGGGTATCTCTGCGGGGGCCAACGTCCTGACTTTC.

V and J are TRBV4-1 and TRBJ2-7; 9 bases fit TRBD2. The CDR3 has 16 amino acids. The V gene's germline CDR1 is MGHRA and CDR2 YSYEKL. V dropped 0 bases and J dropped 7; count of bases not matched to a gene: 10. The CDR3 loop is CASSQDWAGGLREQYF. In DNA form, the CDR3 reads TGCGCCAGCAGCCAAGATTGGGCGGGAGGGCTTCGGGAGCAGTACTTC.

This rearrangement joins TRBV10-3 to TRBJ2-7; TRBD1 agrees at 8 bases. The germline gives CDR1 ENHRY, CDR2 SYGVKD. V shed 10 bases, J shed 7 bases, and the junction held 18 bases outside the gene matches. This CDR3 has 15 amino acids. The CDR3 DNA reads TGTGCCACAAAAGCCCCGGACAGGGTTCCGTTGGAGCAGTACTTC. This gives the protein CATKAPDRVPLEQYF.

This clone occurred once. The rearrangement uses TRBV10-3 and TRBJ2-5, with D possibly TRBD2 on 6 matching bases. V lost 0 bases and J 2 bases, leaving 7 bases between the germline ends. The CDR3 is 14 amino acids. CDR1 and CDR2 (germline): ENHRY, SYGVKD. The CDR3 DNA reads TGTGCCATCAGTGAGTCCGCGGGACAAGAGACCCAGTACTTC. Protein: CAISESAGQETQYF.

The J gene is TRBJ1-2, the V gene TRBV10-3; the D is unclear. Per germline, CDR1 ENHRY and CDR2 SYGVKD. V lost 6 bases and J lost 0, with 14 bases in between. The CDR3 is 15 residues long. Here the CDR3 reads CAISEDNIANYGYTF. CDR3 nucleotide sequence: TGTGCCATCAGCGAGGATAACATTGCTAACTATGGCTACACCTTC.

The chain links TRBV27 to TRBJ2-2; unclear D gene. The CDR3 has 14 amino acids. The germline V and J ends were trimmed by 8 bases and 1 base, with 11 bases remaining between them. CDR1 MNHEY and CDR2 SMNVEV come from the germline V gene (reference sequence). The CDR3 nucleotides are TGTGCCAGCCGTCCCTACCTGAACACCGGGGAGCTGTTTTTT. Its translation is CASRPYLNTGELFF.

The chain has TRBV27 and TRBJ1-5, with 7 bases identical to TRBD1. The V gene's germline CDR1 is MNHEY and CDR2 SMNVEV (reference sequence). This CDR3 has 14 amino acids. V dropped 4 bases and J dropped 6; count of bases not matched to a gene: 6. The CDR3 protein is CASSYYRGGQPQHF. CDR3 DNA sequence: TGTGCCAGCAGTTATTACAGGGGAGGTCAGCCCCAGCATTTT.

This chain connects TRBV11-2 to TRBJ2-7; D is unclear. Trimming shortened V by 5 bases and J by 4 bases, and 15 bases separated the two germline ends. The CDR3 runs to 14 residues. The germline V gene has CDR1 SGHAT and CDR2 FQNNGV. CDR3 region: CASSAVQAPYEQYF. In nucleotides, the CDR3 is TGTGCCAGCAGCGCGGTCCAAGCACCATACGAGCAGTACTTC.

The chain combines TRBV4-1 with TRBJ1-2, with 8 bases aligning to TRBD1. J lost 4 bases, V lost 1 base, and 8 bases had no gene match. The length of the CDR3 is 16 residues. Germline CDR1 MGHRA, CDR2 YSYEKL. The CDR3 DNA reads TGCGCCAGCAGCCAAGGCCCGGCAGGGGGCAGCTATGGCTACACCTTC. Translation: CASSQGPAGGSYGYTF.